One and the same sample provided the 15 T cell receptor beta chains below, sequenced in a study of metastatic and nonmetastatic thyroid tumors. TCRdb called clones again from the PCR reads with MiXCR. The table records more than 6,500 clones, roughly 30% of them present only once. Each patient came to thyroid surgery without any prior treatment (of any kind). The sample comprised adjacent normal tissue. These receptors all stem from a female donor with papillary thyroid cancer or a benign thyroid nodule (not recorded which). Some clones in this sample may be carry-over from other donors' samples.

The V gene is TRBV14, the J gene TRBJ1-1; D is possibly TRBD1 (6 bases). The CDR3 consists of 16 residues. Germline loops: CDR1 SGHDN, CDR2 FVKESK. V was cut by 0 bases and J by 0 bases, with 11 bases left in between. The CDR3 sequence is CASSQDGDRLNTEAFF. CDR3 coding DNA: TGTGCCAGCAGCCAAGATGGAGACAGGCTGAACACTGAAGCTTTCTTT.

This clone came up many times. At one end the junction does not follow the germline gene, possibly because of a read error. The sample has other DNA sequences that encode this CDR3 too. The genes are TRBV6-1 and TRBJ1-4; TRBD1 might be the D (5 bases). CDR3 size: 15 residues. Germline V CDR1 and CDR2: MNHNS, SASEGT. The CDR3: CASRVSGIIGEKLFF. CDR3 nucleotide sequence: TGTGCTAGCAGGGTTTCGGGGATTATAGGTGAAAAGCTGTTTTTT.

The CDR3 sequence: CASSRDRANTGELFF. As DNA, the CDR3 is TGTGCCAGCAGCCGGGACAGAGCGAACACCGGGGAGCTGTTTTTT. The chain couples TRBV7-8 to TRBJ2-2; 7 positions agree with TRBD1. The CDR3 has 15 residues. Germline CDR1 SGHVS, CDR2 FQNEAQ. Germline trimming cut 5 bases from V and 0 bases from J; bases unmatched to any gene: 3.

The gene calls are TRBV5-1 and TRBJ1-1, with D possibly being TRBD1 (5 bases). The CDR3 is made up of 14 amino acids. Germline lookup yields CDR1 SGHRS and CDR2 YFSETQ. The V end lost 1 base, the J end lost 4 bases, and 11 bases lay between the germline ends. The CDR3 DNA reads TGCGCCAGCAGCTTGTTGGGACCTGGCACTGAAGCTTTCTTT. Residues: CASSLLGPGTEAFF. Combining the CDR3 with reference TRBV5-1 and TRBJ1-1 gives the whole variable domain KAGVTQTPRYLIKTRGQQVTLSCSPISGHRSVSWYQQTPGQGLQFLFEYFSETQRNKGNFPGRFSGRQFSNSRSEMNVSTLELGDSALYLCASSLLGPGTEAFFGQGTRLTVV.

This clone was picked up a small number of times. The V and J genes are TRBV2 and TRBJ1-2, with 7 bases aligning to TRBD1. Germline CDR1 SNHLY, CDR2 FYNNEI. The junction had 2 bases not matched to a gene; V was cut back by 3 bases and J by 4 bases. The CDR3 has 13 residues. The CDR3 here is CASSDRDSYGYTF. DNA for the CDR3: TGTGCCAGCAGTGACCGGGACAGCTATGGCTACACCTTC. The entire variable domain, with the rest obtained from reference TRBV2 and TRBJ1-2, is as follows: EPEVTQTPSHQVTQMGQEVILRCVPISNHLYFYWYRQILGQKVEFLVSFYNNEISEKSEIFDDQFSVERPDGSNFTLKIRSTKLEDSAMYFCASSDRDSYGYTFGSGTRLTVV.

A few counts support this clone. At one boundary the junction diverges from the germline segment, which might be a read error. The chain carries TRBV12-3 or TRBV12-4 and TRBJ2-6, with D possibly being TRBD2 (5 bases). The CDR3 extends over 18 amino acids. In nucleotides, the CDR3 is TGTGCCAGCAGTCCCCTAGCTTGGGCCGACTCTGCGGCCAACGTCCTGACTTTC. As protein: CASSPLAWADSAANVLTF.

V is TRBV15 and J is TRBJ2-7; D remains unclear. The CDR3 totals 14 residues. V lost 0 bases and J 6 bases, leaving 12 bases between the germline ends. The germline V gene has CDR1 LNHNV and CDR2 YYDKDF (reference sequence). This CDR3 reads CATSRDRVTGEQYF. DNA for the CDR3: TGTGCCACCAGCAGAGATCGGGTGACCGGCGAGCAGTACTTC.

The CDR3 coding sequence is TGCAGTGCTTCAACTTTTACGGAAATGGATGATGAGCAGTTCTTC. Its translation is CSASTFTEMDDEQFF. This sequence joins TRBV20-1 and TRBJ2-1; D is undetermined. The CDR3 loop spans 15 amino acids. The germline V gene has CDR1 DFQATT and CDR2 SNEGSKA (reference sequence). V was shortened by 5 bases and J by 8 bases, with 22 bases between the two germline ends.

A remark on this clone: Compared with germline, one end of the junction differs, possibly owing to a read error. The chain uses TRBV6-5 and TRBJ2-1, with D tentatively TRBD2 (6 bases). This CDR3 spans 14 amino acids. The V gene's germline CDR1 is MNHEY and CDR2 SVGAGI. CDR3 region: CASSPSTGVHEPFF. As DNA, the CDR3 is TGTGCCAGCAGTCCCTCGACGGGGGTCCATGAGCCGTTCTTC.

Remarks on this clone: A read error is likely, as this CDR3 ends without the conserved phenylalanine or tryptophan. The gene calls are TRBV20-1 and TRBJ2-7; the match to TRBD1 covers 7 bases. The CDR3 is 15 residues long. Looked up from germline, CDR1 is DFQATT and CDR2 is SNEGSKA (reference sequence). The V segment lost 3 bases and the J segment 3 bases; nucleotides outside the gene matches: 11. CDR3 coding DNA: TGCAGTGCTAGGGACCTAACCGGACAGGACTACGAGCAGTACCTC. This codes for CSARDLTGQDYEQYL.

This chain uses TRBV12-3 or TRBV12-4 with TRBJ2-7, with TRBD2 identical over 12 bases. J lost 3 bases, V lost 6 bases, and 12 bases had no gene match. The CDR3 spans 17 residues. The CDR3 nucleotides read TGTGCCAGCAGGGCTGGGACTAGCGGGCGACCTTACTACGAGCAGTACTTC. It encodes CASRAGTSGRPYYEQYF.

This sequence joins TRBV10-3 and TRBJ2-3; 11 bases agree with TRBD2. The V segment lost 2 bases and the J segment 2 bases; nucleotides outside the gene matches: 12. There are 19 residues in the CDR3. Germline CDR1 reads ENHRY; CDR2 reads SYGVKD. The CDR3 sequence is CAISELPSGRPLHTDTQYF. The DNA of the CDR3 is TGTGCCATCAGTGAGCTGCCTAGCGGGAGGCCTTTGCACACAGATACGCAGTATTTT.

A note on this clone: This sample includes further DNA sequences coding for the same CDR3. This chain joins TRBV28 and TRBJ1-2; no clear D gene. Germline loops: CDR1 MDHEN, CDR2 SYDVKM. This CDR3 contains 14 residues. V was shortened by 2 bases and J by 8 bases, with 15 bases between the two germline ends. CDR3 sequence: CASSLVSGLWGYTF. Written as DNA, the CDR3 is TGTGCCAGCAGTTTAGTTAGCGGGCTATGGGGCTACACCTTC.

Note on this clone: The CDR3 does not close with the conserved phenylalanine or tryptophan, likely indicating a read error. This chain links TRBV11-2 with TRBJ2-2; D unresolved. V was shortened by 6 bases and J by 1 base, with 9 bases between the two germline ends. This CDR3 spans 14 amino acids. Germline CDR1 is SGHAT and CDR2 is FQNNGV. Here the CDR3 DNA reads TGTGCCAGCAGGGGATCATTGAACACCGGGGAGCTGTTTTCT. This translates into CASRGSLNTGELFS.

V usage is TRBV27 and J usage is TRBJ2-1; the D gene is possibly TRBD2 (5 bases). Germline V gives CDR1 MNHEY, CDR2 SMNVEV (reference sequence). Trimming cost V 1 base and J 8 bases, with 12 bases left between them. This CDR3 contains 14 residues. CDR3 loop: CASSLYTREDEQFF. The CDR3 coding sequence is TGTGCCAGCAGTTTATACACTAGAGAGGATGAGCAGTTCTTC.